This TCR beta chain came from a study of T cell repertoires in cytomegalovirus infection. Findings and limits, study-wide: Dominating the ex vivo response were TCR beta clonotypes that were CMV-specific and HLA-C-restricted.

There are 11 residues in the CDR3. The ends were cut back, 3 bases at V and 5 bases at J, with 5 bases in the middle. Germline CDR1 reads SNHLY; CDR2 reads FYNNEI. TCRdb processed the reads anew with MiXCR; each CDR3 protein has one entry. The sample records around 630,000 distinct CDR3 sequences, approximately 24% being singletons. To note about this clonotype: Its antigen is as yet unknown.

The chain couples TRBV2 to TRBJ2-7; D ambiguous. Sequencing was done on a sample of CD8+ T cells from PBMCs. The TCR comes from a human donor in good health (CMV status not recorded). Some clones in this sample may be carry-over from other donors' samples. The CDR3 bases are TGTGCCAGCAGTGATTACCACGAGCAGTACTTC. Translated: CASSDYHEQYF.